There are many counts of the clone carrying this T cell receptor (beta chain). Its antigen is unknown. Before extraction, the whole blood was not fractionated, and total RNA was taken from it. This sample is drawn from a study of human T cells and chemical hapten exposure. Whole-study results and caveats: TCRs at high frequency, those above 1 in 1000, did not change with DPC sensitization.

Separate cDNA molecules received unique molecular identifiers, which the library attached to them. MiXCR was run by TCRdb on the 5' RACE reads, yielding one entry per CDR3 protein. The sample holds approximately 140,000 distinct CDR3 sequences, roughly 4% seen once. J was trimmed by 3 bases and V by 3 bases; bases with no gene match: 9. CDR1 and CDR2 (germline): SQVTM, ANQGSEA. The CDR3 is 15 residues long. The source is a female donor in good health. The rearrangement joins TRBV29-1 to TRBJ2-5; the match to TRBD2 covers 8 bases. CDR3 amino acids: CSVDPMAGGKETQYF. The CDR3 nucleotides are TGCAGCGTTGATCCCATGGCGGGGGGAAAAGAGACCCAGTACTTC.